A single sample is the source of the 26 T cell receptor beta chains below, sequenced in a study of patients and donors after allogeneic stem cell transplantation. TCRdb re-called the RT-PCR reads with MiXCR, one entry per CDR3 protein. The data contain some 30,000 distinct CDR3 sequences, less than 45% of them singletons. The material sequenced was blood, either unsorted or a sorted T cell fraction (not recorded which). These receptor sequences come from a human donor who was either an allogeneic HSCT recipient or a stem cell or donor lymphocyte infusion donor (not recorded which). It is not recorded whose cells these are; they may come from a transplant donor.

The chain has TRBV4-3 and TRBJ1-5; D is unresolved. V lost 0 bases, J lost 7 bases, and 10 bases lay in between. The CDR3 sequence is 14 residues long. From germline, CDR1 is LGHNA and CDR2 YSLEER. CDR3: CASSQDLVGQPQHF. The CDR3, as DNA: TGCGCCAGCAGCCAAGATCTAGTTGGGCAGCCCCAGCATTTT.

Ten or more counts support this clonotype. The gene calls are TRBV12-5 and TRBJ1-4; D unclear. V lost 4 bases and J 4 bases, leaving 10 bases between the germline ends. This CDR3 region has 14 residues. Looked up from germline, CDR1 is LGHNT and CDR2 is FRNRAP. In DNA, the CDR3 is TGTGCTAGTGGTTCGGGTCAGGATAATGAAAAACTGTTTTTT. It codes for CASGSGQDNEKLFF.

The rearrangement uses TRBV5-1 and TRBJ2-2; TRBD2 is a possible D gene (6 bases). The CDR3 is 15 residues long. The germline V gene has CDR1 SGHRS and CDR2 YFSETQ. V shed 4 bases and J shed 1 base, with 11 bases lying between them. CDR3 region: CASSRREKNTGELFF. The CDR3, as DNA: TGCGCCAGCAGCCGACGGGAGAAGAACACCGGGGAGCTGTTTTTT.

This clonotype showed up just once. The chain links TRBV4-3 to TRBJ1-4; D gene unclear. Germline assignment: CDR1 LGHNA and CDR2 YSLEER. The CDR3 has 13 residues. Trimming cost V 3 bases and J 8 bases, with 10 bases left between them. CDR3 region: CASSHHGREKLFF. Written as DNA, the CDR3 is TGCGCCAGCAGCCACCACGGCAGAGAAAAACTGTTTTTT.

This clonotype occurred a few times. The V call is TRBV10-3, the J call TRBJ2-1; D is unclear. Germline loops: CDR1 ENHRY, CDR2 SYGVKD. This CDR3 has 16 residues. V lost 2 bases, J lost 4 bases, and 15 bases lay in between. The CDR3 bases are TGTGCCATCAGTGAGCCCCGGTCTACAAAGTACAATGAGCAGTTCTTC. It is translated as CAISEPRSTKYNEQFF.

The chain employs TRBV18 and TRBJ2-1; 8 bases align to TRBD1. This CDR3 region has 15 residues. In germline, CDR1 is KGHSH, CDR2 LQKENI. Unmatched junction bases numbered 9, after V lost 3 bases and J lost 8 bases. The chain's CDR3 is CASSPGDRGYDEQFF. CDR3 nucleotide sequence: TGTGCCAGCTCACCGGGAGACAGGGGTTACGATGAGCAGTTCTTC.

This clonotype was detected only a few times. The chain recombines TRBV29-1 with TRBJ1-1; 8 bases match TRBD1. Germline-derived CDR1 and CDR2 are SQVTM and ANQGSEA. The CDR3 extends over 14 amino acids. V was clipped by 7 bases and J by 1 base; unmatched bases: 8. CDR3 in amino acids: CSAEGDRGNTEAFF. In DNA, the CDR3 is TGCAGCGCCGAAGGAGACAGGGGGAACACTGAAGCTTTCTTT.

The chain joins TRBV3-1 to TRBJ1-3; the D gene is possibly TRBD1 (6 bases). Germline lookup yields CDR1 LGHDT and CDR2 YNNKEL (reference sequence). Trimming took 3 bases from V and 6 from J, leaving 12 bases between them. CDR3 size: 14 residues. The CDR3 spells CASSHRSGANTIYF. The CDR3 DNA reads as TGTGCCAGCAGCCATAGGTCAGGGGCAAACACCATATATTTT.

The chain has TRBV12-3 or TRBV12-4 and TRBJ2-2; 7 bases fit TRBD2. There are 15 residues in the CDR3. The ends lost 6 bases at V and 4 bases at J; junction bases unmatched: 8. The CDR3 DNA follows: TGTGCCAGCAGCACCGAAGCGGGACCCACCGGGGAGCTGTTTTTT. Its translation is CASSTEAGPTGELFF.

The chain joins TRBV19 to TRBJ1-1, with D maybe TRBD1 (5 bases). The ends were cut back, 4 bases at V and 0 bases at J, with 9 bases in the middle. This CDR3 region has 14 residues. Germline-derived CDR1 and CDR2 are LNHDA and SQIVND (reference sequence). CDR3 nucleotides: TGTGCCAGTAGTAGGGGACCGGTGAACACTGAAGCTTTCTTT. It specifies CASSRGPVNTEAFF. Together with reference TRBV19 and TRBJ1-1, the CDR3 gives the full variable domain: DGGITQSPKYLFRKEGQNVTLSCEQNLNHDAMYWYRQDPGQGLRLIYYSQIVNDFQKGDIAEGYSVSREKKESFPLTVTSAQKNPTAFYLCASSRGPVNTEAFFGQGTRLTVV.

This sequence joins TRBV29-1 and TRBJ2-7; 9 bases match TRBD1. Germline CDR1 SQVTM, CDR2 ANQGSEA. This CDR3 has 15 amino acids. With V trimmed by 3 bases and J by 1 base, 7 bases remained unmatched. The CDR3: CSVDLGTGLSYEQYF. CDR3 in DNA: TGCAGCGTTGATCTGGGGACAGGGTTGTCCTACGAGCAGTACTTC.

The chain uses TRBV9 and TRBJ2-3, with D uncertain. V was shortened by 0 bases and J by 5 bases, with 4 bases between the two germline ends. Germline values: CDR1 SGDLS, CDR2 YYNGEE. The CDR3 runs to 12 residues. CDR3 DNA: TGTGCCAGCAGCGTAGTGGGAGATACGCAGTATTTT. Translated, it gives CASSVVGDTQYF.

This clonotype has a count of ten or more. This chain connects TRBV7-2 to TRBJ2-3; D possibly corresponds to TRBD2 (5 bases). Germline assignment: CDR1 SGHTA and CDR2 FQGNSA. The CDR3 runs to 13 residues. Trimming removed 3 bases from V and 6 bases from J, with 10 bases in between. The CDR3 DNA sequence: TGTGCCAGCAGCTTGGGGAGTTTGGATACGCAGTATTTT. It is translated as CASSLGSLDTQYF.

The chain has TRBV7-3 and TRBJ1-2, with D tentatively TRBD1 (6 bases). The CDR3 has 13 residues. Germline CDR1 reads SGHTA; CDR2 reads FQGTGA. V lost 1 base to trimming and J lost 6 bases, with 9 bases between them. CDR3 nucleotide sequence: TGTGCCAGCAGCTTAAAACAGGGAGATGGCTACACCTTC. This codes for CASSLKQGDGYTF.

This clonotype came up many times. J is TRBJ2-2 and V is TRBV12-3 or TRBV12-4; TRBD1 is a possible D gene (6 bases). The ends were cut back, 5 bases at V and 3 bases at J, with 13 bases in the middle. The CDR3 sequence is 15 residues long. This CDR3 reads CASSRTGYDTGELFF. The CDR3 DNA reads as TGTGCCAGCAGTCGCACAGGGTACGACACCGGGGAGCTGTTTTTT.

This clonotype was observed a handful of times. The chain links TRBV5-1 to TRBJ1-2, with D tentatively TRBD1 (6 bases). V lost 0 bases, J lost 8 bases, and 14 bases lay in between. The CDR3 spans 14 residues. CDR1 is SGHRS and CDR2 is YFSETQ in the germline V gene. Here the CDR3 reads CASSLAWQGPGYTF. The DNA of the CDR3 is TGCGCCAGCAGCTTGGCCTGGCAGGGGCCCGGCTACACCTTC.

This clonotype was recorded a few times. This chain connects TRBV4-3 to TRBJ2-7; D not certain. The germline gives CDR1 LGHNA, CDR2 YSLEER. The CDR3 spans 13 residues. V was shortened by 1 base and J by 4 bases, with 8 bases between the two germline ends. CDR3 coding DNA: TGCGCCAGCAGCCAAGCGATGAGGTACGAGCAGTACTTC. This codes for CASSQAMRYEQYF.

This clonotype has just a few counts. V gene TRBV29-1 combines with J gene TRBJ1-1, with D unresolved. Trimming shortened V by 5 bases and J by 5 bases, and 18 bases separated the two germline ends. CDR1 is SQVTM and CDR2 is ANQGSEA in the germline V gene. The CDR3 runs to 14 residues. In DNA form, the CDR3 reads TGCAGCGTTTATACCAGGTGGCCCGGGACTGAAGCTTTCTTT. Residues: CSVYTRWPGTEAFF.

This sequence joins TRBV4-3 and TRBJ1-1; D is unclear. Looked up from germline, CDR1 is LGHNA and CDR2 is YSLEER. Trimming left V 0 bases short and J 7 bases short, with 18 bases between. The length of the CDR3 is 16 residues. The CDR3 spells CASSQDPAGAGGEAFF. Written as DNA, the CDR3 is TGCGCCAGCAGCCAAGACCCTGCCGGTGCAGGTGGTGAAGCTTTCTTT.

V is TRBV20-1 and J is TRBJ1-4; D uncertain. Trimming stripped 3 bases from V and 8 bases from J, with 16 bases between. The CDR3 is 14 amino acids. Germline lookup yields CDR1 DFQATT and CDR2 SNEGSKA (reference sequence). The CDR3 DNA reads as TGCAGTGCTAGGCCACCGTCTTTCAAAGAAAAACTGTTTTTT. Translated, it gives CSARPPSFKEKLFF.

This clonotype has a handful of counts. Here the CDR3 reads CASSQARTGRNQPQHF. The CDR3 coding sequence is TGTGCCAGCAGCCAAGCTCGGACAGGCCGCAATCAGCCCCAGCATTTT. The rearrangement links TRBV4-2 to TRBJ1-5; 7 bases match TRBD1. The ends lost 1 base at V and 2 bases at J; junction bases unmatched: 5. The CDR3 consists of 16 residues. Germline loops: CDR1 LGHNA, CDR2 YNFKEQ.

This clonotype was detected only once. CDR3 nucleotides: TGTGCCAGCAGCCCCCAGGGGCAGCCCCAGCATTTT. This encodes CASSPQGQPQHF. The rearrangement joins TRBV27 to TRBJ1-5; D perhaps matches TRBD1 (6 bases). The CDR3 has 12 amino acids. Germline CDR1 MNHEY, CDR2 SMNVEV (reference sequence). V shed 6 bases and J shed 7 bases, with 10 bases lying between them.

The chain joins TRBV20-1 to TRBJ2-1; D unclear. Trimming removed 5 bases at V and 2 bases at J, with 13 bases between. The germline V gene encodes CDR1 DFQATT and CDR2 SNEGSKA (reference sequence). This CDR3 spans 14 amino acids. The CDR3 here is CSAGRQLPYNEQFF. The CDR3 DNA reads as TGCAGTGCTGGACGGCAATTACCCTACAATGAGCAGTTCTTC.

In its sample, this clonotype was seen a few times. The rearrangement links TRBV29-1 to TRBJ1-1, with D maybe TRBD1 (6 bases). V was trimmed by 7 bases and J by 2 bases, leaving 14 bases between them. Germline values: CDR1 SQVTM, CDR2 ANQGSEA. There are 13 residues in the CDR3. CDR3 DNA: TGCAGCGGTGCCAGACAGGTTAACACTGAAGCTTTCTTT. It codes for CSGARQVNTEAFF.

V is TRBV7-9 and J is TRBJ1-2; D is ambiguous. The germline gives CDR1 SEHNR, CDR2 FQNEAQ (reference sequence). V was shortened by 1 base and J by 4 bases, with 13 bases between the two germline ends. The CDR3 length is 15 residues. The CDR3 DNA is TGTGCCAGCAGCTTAGAGACAAGGGCGTTCTATGGCTACACCTTC. Translating it yields CASSLETRAFYGYTF.

This rearrangement joins TRBV10-3 to TRBJ1-5; no clear D gene. In germline, CDR1 is ENHRY, CDR2 SYGVKD. Trimming took 0 bases from V and 0 from J, leaving 12 bases between them. This CDR3 has 17 residues. The CDR3 is CAISESKGSYSNQPQHF. The CDR3 nucleotides are TGTGCCATCAGTGAGTCAAAGGGATCTTATAGCAATCAGCCCCAGCATTTT.